The 20 T cell receptor beta chains below come from one sample, sequenced in a study of shared clonotypes between healthy human individuals. Profiling relied on immunoSEQ multiplex PCR, and the TCRdb table lists in-frame clones only, not all of them. The table includes 900,000 to 1,200,000 clones, around 78% detected once. Sequencing was carried out using memory CD4+ T cells from PBMCs. Noted subset: CD45RA-negative fraction. These receptors were taken from a man younger than 35 in good health. Some clones in this sample may be carry-over from other donors' samples.

The chain couples TRBV6-5 to TRBJ2-7; tentatively, D is TRBD2 (6 bases). Trimming cost V 6 bases and J 6 bases, with 18 bases left between them. The CDR3 runs 14 residues. Germline CDR1 is MNHEY and CDR2 is SVGAGI. CDR3 in amino acids: CASSRYGGPREQYF. In DNA, the CDR3 is TGTGCCAGCAGCCGCTACGGGGGTCCGCGCGAGCAGTACTTC.

V and J are TRBV28 and TRBJ2-3; D not certain. Germline assignment: CDR1 MDHEN and CDR2 SYDVKM. The V and J ends lost 5 bases and 0 bases respectively, with 12 bases between them. This CDR3 has 15 amino acids. CDR3 coding DNA: TGTGCCAGCAGTAATGGCGGAGTGAGCACAGATACGCAGTATTTT. The encoded protein is CASSNGGVSTDTQYF.

Note on this clone: A read error may be the cause here, since a much bigger clone is one base away. Other DNA sequences in this sample translate to the same CDR3. The chain uses TRBV5-1 and TRBJ2-3; D call uncertain. The CDR3 runs 13 residues. The germline V gene has CDR1 SGHRS and CDR2 YFSETQ. V was trimmed by 0 bases and J by 1 base, leaving 3 bases between them. The CDR3 nucleotides read TGCGCCAGCAGCTTGGCAGGCACAGATACGCAGTATTTT. This translates into CASSLAGTDTQYF.

The chain has TRBV5-6 and TRBJ2-1; the D gene could be TRBD1 or TRBD2 (5 bases each). Looked up from germline, CDR1 is SGHDT and CDR2 is YYEEEE. The CDR3 is 15 residues long. With 0 bases removed from V and 4 bases from J, the gap between germline ends came to 11 bases. The CDR3 is CASSLALGEYNEQFF. CDR3 nucleotides: TGTGCCAGCAGCTTGGCCCTGGGGGAATACAATGAGCAGTTCTTC.

This rearrangement joins TRBV5-1 to TRBJ1-1; D remains ambiguous. V was trimmed by 5 bases and J by 2 bases, leaving 13 bases between them. The CDR3 covers 14 residues. Germline CDR1 is SGHRS and CDR2 is YFSETQ. CDR3 sequence: CASRTTGTNTEAFF. In DNA form, the CDR3 reads TGCGCCAGCAGGACCACGGGAACAAACACTGAAGCTTTCTTT. The full variable domain, rest sourced from reference TRBV5-1 and TRBJ1-1, is KAGVTQTPRYLIKTRGQQVTLSCSPISGHRSVSWYQQTPGQGLQFLFEYFSETQRNKGNFPGRFSGRQFSNSRSEMNVSTLELGDSALYLCASRTTGTNTEAFFGQGTRLTVV.

The table lists this clone with a few counts. In nucleotides, the CDR3 is TGTGCCAGCAGCTCCAACCAGGACAGTAATCAGCCCCAGCATTTT. Amino acids: CASSSNQDSNQPQHF. The V gene is TRBV7-8, the J gene TRBJ1-5, with D possibly matching TRBD1 (6 bases). V was shortened by 4 bases and J by 4 bases, with 14 bases between the two germline ends. The CDR3 runs 15 residues. The germline V gene has CDR1 SGHVS and CDR2 FQNEAQ.

CDR3 loop: CASSTGPWDEQFF. For the CDR3, the DNA is TGTGCCAGCAGTACGGGGCCATGGGATGAGCAGTTCTTC. V usage is TRBV6-4 and J usage is TRBJ2-1; D is perhaps TRBD1 or TRBD2 (5 bases each). CDR1 is MRHNA, CDR2 SNTAGT, per germline. The CDR3 is 13 residues long. V was trimmed by 5 bases and J by 8 bases, leaving 13 bases between them.

This clone occurred a few times. The genes are TRBV4-2 and TRBJ2-1, with 8 bases lining up with TRBD1. This CDR3 contains 17 residues. Trimming took 1 base from V and 3 from J; bases not matched to a gene: 8. Germline V gene sequence: CDR1 LGHNA, CDR2 YNFKEQ. The CDR3 loop is CASSQGTGSLLYNEQFF. The CDR3 DNA reads TGTGCCAGCAGCCAAGGGACAGGGTCCCTTCTCTACAATGAGCAGTTCTTC.

This clone was picked up a small number of times. This rearrangement joins TRBV7-3 to TRBJ1-3; tentatively, D is TRBD1 (5 bases). Trimming shortened V by 2 bases and J by 3 bases, and 14 bases separated the two germline ends. CDR1 SGHTA and CDR2 FQGTGA come from the germline V gene. The CDR3 contains 16 residues. The CDR3 reads CASSLSGGGVGNTIYF. CDR3 bases: TGTGCCAGCAGCTTATCGGGGGGAGGTGTTGGAAACACCATATATTTT.

CDR3 region: CASSRGQGSTDTQYF. The CDR3 DNA reads as TGTGCCAGCTCCCGTGGACAGGGATCCACAGATACGCAGTATTTT. The chain employs TRBV18 and TRBJ2-3, with TRBD1 identical over 8 bases. The CDR3 totals 15 residues. V was pared by 6 bases and J by 2 bases, with 7 bases of the junction left unmatched. Germline V gives CDR1 KGHSH, CDR2 LQKENI.

This sequence joins TRBV5-5 and TRBJ1-2; tentative D call: TRBD1 (5 bases). V lost 3 bases and J lost 13, with 16 bases in between. Per the germline V gene, CDR1 is SGHKS and CDR2 is YYEKEE (reference sequence). The CDR3 is 12 residues long. Written as DNA, the CDR3 is TGTGCCAGCAGCTCCCAACCTGGCAGGGTCACCTTC. Translating gives CASSSQPGRVTF.

Comment on this clone: At one of its ends the junction is not consistent with the germline gene, which may arise from a read error. In DNA, the CDR3 is TGTGCCAGCTCACCAACTTTAAACAGTGAAGCTTTCTTT. Its translation is CASSPTLNSEAFF. V and J are TRBV18 and TRBJ1-1, with D hard to call. From germline, CDR1 is KGHSH and CDR2 LQKENI. This CDR3 is built from 13 residues.

V is TRBV7-2 and J is TRBJ2-1; 9 bases are a match to TRBD2. CDR1 and CDR2 from the germline V gene are SGHTA and FQGNSA. The CDR3 covers 16 residues. Trimming at V came to 2 bases and at J to 2 bases, leaving 4 bases not matched to a gene. CDR3 DNA: TGTGCCAGCAGCTTACAAGCGGGAGGAACCTACAATGAGCAGTTCTTC. It is translated as CASSLQAGGTYNEQFF.

In DNA form, the CDR3 reads TGTGCCAGCAGTGAAGTGGAGACCCAGTACTTC. Its protein product is CASSEVETQYF. This chain connects TRBV6-1 to TRBJ2-5; unclear D gene. Germline CDR1 MNHNS, CDR2 SASEGT. This CDR3 is 11 amino acids long. V lost 1 base and J lost 5, with 2 bases in between.

Notes on this clone: Different DNA sequences within this sample yield the same CDR3. The chain employs TRBV27 and TRBJ1-1, with D unresolved. The CDR3 covers 14 residues. The V gene's germline CDR1 is MNHEY and CDR2 SMNVEV (reference sequence). V dropped 6 bases and J dropped 11 bases, with 22 bases sitting between them. CDR3 sequence: CASSLNAHLGFAFF. The CDR3 DNA reads as TGTGCCAGCAGCTTAAACGCCCATCTCGGATTTGCTTTCTTT.

This chain uses TRBV7-2 with TRBJ1-3; D possibly corresponds to TRBD1 (5 bases). The CDR3 is 15 amino acids. Germline values: CDR1 SGHTA, CDR2 FQGNSA. V shed 5 bases and J shed 9 bases, with 20 bases lying between them. The DNA of the CDR3 is TGTGCCAGCAGCCAGTCCAACCAGGGTCTGAGCACCATATATTTT. It codes for CASSQSNQGLSTIYF.

The rearrangement joins TRBV20-1 to TRBJ2-2, with D uncertain. Germline CDR1 DFQATT, CDR2 SNEGSKA (reference sequence). Trimming stripped 5 bases from V and 8 bases from J, with 9 bases between. This CDR3 has 11 amino acids. The CDR3 nucleotides read TGCAGTGCTTACGCCACTGGGGAGCTGTTTTTT. Amino acids: CSAYATGELFF.

The rearrangement links TRBV28 to TRBJ1-2; the D is unclear. The CDR3 loop spans 15 amino acids. CDR1 and CDR2 (germline): MDHEN, SYDVKM. V was pared by 6 bases and J by 4 bases, with 18 bases between. DNA of the CDR3: TGTGCCAGCAGCTCCCCCCACGAGGTCGGCTATGGCTACACCTTC. Translated: CASSSPHEVGYGYTF.

The genes are TRBV18 and TRBJ2-6, with TRBD1 as a possible D gene (6 bases). The V gene lost 3 bases and the J gene lost 4 bases, with 13 bases spanning the gap. The V gene's germline CDR1 is KGHSH and CDR2 LQKENI. The CDR3 is made up of 16 amino acids. CDR3 protein: CASSPGTPSGANVLTF. In DNA, the CDR3 is TGTGCCAGCTCACCGGGGACACCTTCCGGGGCCAACGTCCTGACTTTC.

This clone occurred once. The chain is built from TRBV27 and TRBJ2-6, with D perhaps matching TRBD2 (6 bases). Between the trimmed V and J ends, which lost 2 bases and 0 bases, there was a span of 14 bases. CDR3 size: 18 residues. CDR1 is MNHEY, CDR2 SMNVEV, per germline (reference sequence). CDR3 region: CASSLKLADYSGANVLTF. CDR3 nucleotides: TGTGCCAGCAGTTTAAAACTAGCCGATTACTCTGGGGCCAACGTCCTGACTTTC. The full variable domain, its missing parts supplied by reference TRBV27 and TRBJ2-6, is EAQVTQNPRYLITVTGKKLTVTCSQNMNHEYMSWYRQDPGLGLRQIYYSMNVEVTDKGDVPEGYKVSRKEKRNFPLILESPSPNQTSLYFCASSLKLADYSGANVLTFGAGSRLTVL.